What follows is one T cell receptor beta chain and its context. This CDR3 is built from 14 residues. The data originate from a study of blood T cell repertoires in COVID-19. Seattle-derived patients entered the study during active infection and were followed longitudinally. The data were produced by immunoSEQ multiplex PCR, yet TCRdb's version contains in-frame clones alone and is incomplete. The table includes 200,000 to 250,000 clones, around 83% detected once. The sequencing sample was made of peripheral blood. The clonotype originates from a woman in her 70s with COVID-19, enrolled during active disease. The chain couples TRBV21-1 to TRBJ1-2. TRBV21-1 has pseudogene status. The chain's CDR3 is CARLGSIGRHGYTF. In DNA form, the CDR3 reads TGTGCCAGGTTGGGCAGCATTGGGAGACATGGCTACACCTTC.